The rows below give T cell receptor beta chains drawn from one sample of a study of identifying expanded T cells in peripheral blood. The method was immunoSEQ multiplex PCR; TCRdb's version includes in-frame clones alone and lacks a portion of them. The repertoire holds 60,000 to 80,000 clones, with about nine tenths as singletons. The source material was blood. Receptors originate from a person aged 18 to 70 in good health. Each CDR3 is given with its conserved first and last residue. The D gene is left open where the match is weak. Rows give clone size only sometimes, using once, few, many, or a class for an expanded clone.

TRBV18	NA	few	TRBJ2-7	CASSPNPGQYYEQYF	TGTGCCAGCTCACCCAATCCCGGACAGTACTACGAGCAGTACTTC
TRBV29-1	NA	NA	TRBJ1-2	CSVDRGPNYGYTF	TGCAGCGTTGATCGGGGCCCTAACTATGGCTACACCTTC
TRBV6-5	TRBD1	NA	TRBJ1-3	CASSRRTGVGNTIYF	TGTGCCAGCAGTCGCAGGACAGGGGTCGGAAACACCATATATTTT
TRBV5-1	TRBD1	NA	TRBJ2-5	CASSWGQAQETQYF	TGTGCCAGCAGCTGGGGACAGGCCCAAGAGACCCAGTACTTC
TRBV18	NA	NA	TRBJ2-3	CASSPPAYGDTQYF	TGTGCCAGCTCACCACCTGCTTACGGGGATACGCAGTATTTT
TRBV6-5	NA	few	TRBJ1-5	CASSYIGTNQPQHF	TGTGCCAGCAGTTACATCGGGACCAATCAGCCCCAGCATTTT
TRBV7-9	NA	NA	TRBJ2-3	CASSLRVDPGTQYF	TGTGCCAGCAGCTTGCGGGTGGACCCGGGTACGCAGTATTTT
TRBV9	TRBD2	NA	TRBJ2-3	CASGRTSGSTDTQYF	TGTGCCAGCGGCCGGACTAGCGGGAGCACAGATACGCAGTATTTT
TRBV2	NA	NA	TRBJ1-6	CASSPGPAVNSPLHF	TGTGCCAGCAGCCCCGGCCCAGCCGTGAATTCACCCCTCCACTTT
TRBV6-5	NA	NA	TRBJ1-2	CASSYSKRGGGYTF	TGTGCCAGCAGTTACTCGAAACGGGGTGGTGGCTACACCTTC